Listed here are 11 T cell receptor beta chains from one sample, sequenced in a study of a mutant IDH1 vaccine in newly diagnosed glioma. As to time point: week 35, safety follow-up. The content of each vaccine dose was 300 ug of mutant IDH1 20-mer peptide, and topical imiquimod accompanied it. These receptors' antigens are unknown. Measured with immunoSEQ multiplex PCR; TCRdb has only the in-frame clones, and not every one. The table records fewer than 90,000 clones, less than 90% of them present only once. Sequencing used PBMCs, obtained from a glioma patient whose treatment included an IDH1 peptide vaccine. These receptors were taken from a man in his late teens or twenties with glioma.

This chain links TRBV6-5 with TRBJ2-1; 9 bases match TRBD1. V was pared by 0 bases and J by 2 bases, with 2 bases of the junction left unmatched. This CDR3 has 16 amino acids. Germline values: CDR1 MNHEY, CDR2 SVGAGI. Here the CDR3 reads CASSYSGQGPYNEQFF. CDR3 in DNA: TGTGCCAGCAGTTACTCGGGACAGGGCCCCTACAATGAGCAGTTCTTC.

The J gene is TRBJ2-1, the V gene TRBV7-9, with D perhaps TRBD2 (5 bases). Germline assignment: CDR1 SEHNR and CDR2 FQNEAQ (reference sequence). This CDR3 region has 13 residues. Trimming removed 4 bases from V and 7 bases from J, with 11 bases in between. The CDR3 here is CASSSWERNEQFF. The CDR3 region has the DNA TGTGCCAGCAGCTCGTGGGAGCGGAATGAGCAGTTCTTC.

The V gene is TRBV18, the J gene TRBJ1-2, with D maybe TRBD1 (6 bases). V lost 8 bases and J 1 base, leaving 14 bases between the germline ends. The CDR3 consists of 14 residues. Germline V gene lookup returns CDR1 KGHSH and CDR2 LQKENI. This CDR3 reads CASRRGADNYGYTF. CDR3 in DNA: TGTGCCAGCCGGCGGGGGGCGGATAACTATGGCTACACCTTC. Using reference TRBV18 and TRBJ1-2 for the parts outside the CDR3, the full variable domain is NAGVMQNPRHLVRRRGQEARLRCSPMKGHSHVYWYRQLPEEGLKFMVYLQKENIIDESGMPKERFSAEFPKEGPSILRIQQVVRGDSAAYFCASRRGADNYGYTFGSGTRLTVV.

The CDR3 spells CAWKEQSSGNTIYF. CDR3 nucleotides: TGTGCCTGGAAAGAACAGTCCAGTGGAAACACCATATATTTT. The rearrangement uses TRBV30 and TRBJ1-3, with D unresolved. Trimming removed 4 bases from V and 3 bases from J, with 13 bases in between. Per germline, CDR1 GTSNPN and CDR2 SVGIG (reference sequence). The CDR3 contains 14 residues.

The rearrangement uses TRBV11-3 and TRBJ2-7, with 8 nucleotides matching TRBD2. This CDR3 has 13 residues. Trimming took 5 bases from V and 7 from J; bases not matched to a gene: 7. Germline loops: CDR1 SGHNT, CDR2 YENEEA. CDR3 region: CASSPGPGGEQYF. The CDR3 DNA is TGTGCCAGCAGCCCCGGGCCGGGGGGGGAGCAGTACTTC.

The chain has TRBV7-2 and TRBJ2-3; D gene unclear. Deletions cut 0 bases from V and 0 bases from J, with 4 bases between. This CDR3 has 14 amino acids. Germline V gene data show CDR1 as SGHTA and CDR2 as FQGNSA. Written as DNA, the CDR3 is TGTGCCAGCAGCTTAGCCGGGAGCACAGATACGCAGTATTTT. Translation: CASSLAGSTDTQYF.

The chain joins TRBV7-9 to TRBJ1-1; TRBD1 matches 10 bases. The CDR3 runs to 12 residues. Germline V gene lookup returns CDR1 SEHNR and CDR2 FQNEAQ (reference sequence). The junction had 4 bases not matched to a gene; V was cut back by 5 bases and J by 10 bases. CDR3 sequence (DNA): TGTGCCAGCAGCCGACAGGGGGCTGGAGCTTTCTTT. It specifies CASSRQGAGAFF.

V gene TRBV19 combines with J gene TRBJ1-1; D gene ambiguous. The CDR3 extends over 14 amino acids. The ends were cut back, 7 bases at V and 2 bases at J, with 14 bases in the middle. The germline V gene has CDR1 LNHDA and CDR2 SQIVND (reference sequence). The CDR3: CASTHRTLNTEAFF. Here the CDR3 DNA reads TGTGCCAGTACCCATAGAACCCTAAACACTGAAGCTTTCTTT.

The chain employs TRBV6-6 and TRBJ1-2, with TRBD1 matching 7 bases. CDR3 length: 14 residues. Germline V gives CDR1 MNHNY, CDR2 SVGAGI (reference sequence). J was trimmed by 4 bases and V by 5 bases; bases with no gene match: 7. The CDR3 nucleotides are TGTGCCAGCAGTCGAGACAGGGCCGCCTATGGCTACACCTTC. Its translation: CASSRDRAAYGYTF.

The chain combines TRBV5-4 with TRBJ2-7; TRBD2 matches at 11 bases. The CDR3 totals 15 residues. CDR1 is SGHNT and CDR2 is YYREEE in the germline V gene (reference sequence). V shed 5 bases, J shed 2 bases, and the junction held 6 bases outside the gene matches. CDR3 residues: CASRPGTSGTYEQYF. CDR3 nucleotides: TGTGCCAGCAGGCCCGGGACTAGCGGTACCTACGAGCAGTACTTC.

The V call is TRBV7-9, the J call TRBJ2-3; D unclear. Germline loops: CDR1 SEHNR, CDR2 FQNEAQ (reference sequence). V shed 5 bases and J shed 6 bases, with 15 bases lying between them. The CDR3 loop spans 14 amino acids. The CDR3 spells CASSQGAPVDTQYF. The CDR3 bases are TGTGCCAGCAGCCAAGGTGCCCCGGTGGATACGCAGTATTTT.